These T cell receptor beta chains were read from a single sample in a study of beta chain features in type 1 diabetes. Repertoires were generated with immunoSEQ multiplex PCR, while TCRdb's copy carries only in-frame clones and drops some. The table lists tens of thousands of clones, roughly 31% of them singletons. Sequencing input: stem cell memory CD4+ T cells from blood. The receptors originated from a woman between 18 and 29 years old in good health. Both conserved end residues are part of each CDR3. Each record gives: J gene, clone size, CDR3 length, V gene, CDR3 protein. The size field is filled for only some rows; it gives once, few, many or a size class.

TRBJ1-2,few,15,TRBV5-1,CASSVEQEKGYGYTF
TRBJ1-2,NA,15,TRBV7-2,CASSRHKGSNYGYTF
TRBJ2-5,NA,14,TRBV7-2,CASSPRLAQETQYF
TRBJ2-1,NA,18,TRBV7-2,CASSLASSGGPTYNEQFF
TRBJ2-2,NA,15,TRBV5-1,CASSLGAGSTGELFF
TRBJ2-1,NA,15,TRBV4-2,CASSHGTSGNDEQFF
TRBJ2-1,NA,18,TRBV18,CASSSLAGLAGSNNEQFF
TRBJ2-3,NA,16,TRBV5-1,CASSLVGGAVADTQYF
TRBJ2-5,NA,17,TRBV18,CASSPWTPRQGQETQYF
TRBJ2-1,few,16,TRBV4-1,CASSQPRGLSDNEQFF
TRBJ1-2,few,20,TRBV4-1,CASSPPSKGTGMPRGYGYTF
TRBJ2-1,few,12,TRBV5-1,CASSFGHNEQFF
TRBJ2-1,many,13,TRBV5-1,CASSLAVHNEQFF
TRBJ1-1,NA,13,TRBV28,CASRSGGAAEAFF
TRBJ2-7,few,15,TRBV21-1,CASSKVSGWTYEQYF
TRBJ1-3,NA,15,TRBV6-5,CASSLSSGGGNTIYF
TRBJ1-2,few,12,TRBV6-6,CASRDIYYGYTF
TRBJ2-2,few,15,TRBV7-2,CASSLRLAGTGELFF
TRBJ2-7,NA,15,TRBV15,CATSVRLAGGYEQYF
TRBJ2-1,few,14,TRBV5-1,CASSLLAGANEQFF
TRBJ1-2,few,15,TRBV5-4,CASSLPRGKGYGYTF
TRBJ2-1,NA,17,TRBV7-8,CASSLDSSGGLYNEQFF
TRBJ2-7,few,15,TRBV7-9,CASSLHGERGDEQYF
TRBJ1-2,few,14,TRBV19,CASIRDREGNGYTF
TRBJ2-5,NA,16,TRBV5-4,CASSLGSSGMVETQYF
TRBJ1-6,NA,17,TRBV4-2,CASSQDRSYSYNSPLHF
TRBJ2-1,few,15,TRBV5-4,CASSQTSGSYNEQFF
TRBJ2-7,NA,15,TRBV6-5,CASSHPGQGIYEQYF
TRBJ2-5,few,15,TRBV30,CAWRLGTGGFETQYF
TRBJ2-5,NA,14,TRBV2,CASSVARGQETQYF
TRBJ2-3,NA,16,TRBV5-1,CASSLGQATGGDTQYF
TRBJ2-5,NA,15,TRBV11-2,CASSPLAAEGVTQYF
TRBJ2-7,few,14,TRBV7-2,CASSFNSFSYEQYF